This TCR beta chain came from a study of blood T cell repertoires in COVID-19. Background on the study: Acute-phase and convalescent COVID-19 samples originated in the United States, Italy and Spain.

Per germline, CDR1 LGHDT and CDR2 YNNKEL (reference sequence). Trimming left V 5 bases short and J 6 bases short, with 7 bases between. The CDR3 totals 12 residues. Under the authors' procedure: Counts of nucleated cells, estimated from reference gene primer amplification, were obtained. Using immunoSEQ multiplex PCR, the repertoire was profiled, and TCRdb retains in-frame clones only, with some absent. V, J and clone size were drawn from that table, and D and trimming were deduced from the DNA. This table has about 60,000 clones, around four fifths appearing once. The clonotype comes from a human donor in a cohort sampled during active COVID-19. Sequences were obtained from peripheral blood. The rearrangement joins TRBV3-1 (or the pseudogene TRBV3-2) to TRBJ2-2; D unclear. The DNA for the CDR3 is TGTGCCAGCAGCTGGGCCTCCGGGGAGCTGTTTTTT. Protein: CASSWASGELFF.